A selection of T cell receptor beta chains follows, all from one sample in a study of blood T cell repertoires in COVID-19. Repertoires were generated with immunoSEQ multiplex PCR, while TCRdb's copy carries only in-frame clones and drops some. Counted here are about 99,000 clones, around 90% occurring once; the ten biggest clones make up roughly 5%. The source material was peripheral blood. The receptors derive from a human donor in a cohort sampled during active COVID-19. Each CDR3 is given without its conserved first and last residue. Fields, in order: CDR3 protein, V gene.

cdr3_aa: ASSLQTNSSPLH
v_call: TRBV28

cdr3_aa: ASSQLGREEKLF
v_call: TRBV3-1/TRBV3-2

cdr3_aa: ASRRNRNYGYT
v_call: TRBV19

cdr3_aa: ASSYSRGGLAYEQY
v_call: TRBV6-5

cdr3_aa: AISPTGAGEQY
v_call: TRBV10-3

cdr3_aa: ASSLAASRGGELF
v_call: TRBV7-8

cdr3_aa: ASSESGVYNQPQH
v_call: TRBV10-2

cdr3_aa: ASSRSGGARDTQY
v_call: TRBV6-2/TRBV6-3

cdr3_aa: ASSYAAVSSYEQY
v_call: TRBV6-5

cdr3_aa: ASSLTRGLAGGETQY
v_call: TRBV5-1

cdr3_aa: ASSIQGANYGYT
v_call: TRBV4-3

cdr3_aa: ASSEQIIYNSPLH
v_call: TRBV2

cdr3_aa: ASTPGQVQY
v_call: TRBV5-8

cdr3_aa: ASSPRTGMNTEAF
v_call: TRBV3-1/TRBV3-2

cdr3_aa: ASSSLALRGGNQPQH
v_call: TRBV6-2/TRBV6-3

cdr3_aa: ASSLGAGTDTQY
v_call: TRBV5-6

cdr3_aa: ASSDYRGSYGYT
v_call: TRBV27

cdr3_aa: ASSLMGRLAGAGELF
v_call: TRBV7-3

cdr3_aa: ASRRDRGGTGELF
v_call: TRBV7-8

cdr3_aa: ASSNNRGTEAF
v_call: TRBV6-5

cdr3_aa: ASRPREGSSYNEQF
v_call: TRBV2

cdr3_aa: ASSQTPGQYTGELF
v_call: TRBV18

cdr3_aa: ASSYAASGIRADTQY
v_call: TRBV5-6

cdr3_aa: ASSRGQGRGYGYT
v_call: TRBV19

cdr3_aa: ASSYLAGGSTDTQY
v_call: TRBV7-3

cdr3_aa: ASSLVQGRYNEQF
v_call: TRBV7-9

cdr3_aa: ASSSHPTEAF
v_call: TRBV2

cdr3_aa: ARSLDRFTYNSPLH
v_call: TRBV5-3

cdr3_aa: SVVDRVGSGYT
v_call: TRBV29-1

cdr3_aa: ASSVVDGINYGYT
v_call: TRBV9

cdr3_aa: ASTPGQPQETQY
v_call: TRBV5-1

cdr3_aa: ASSQVQYMGTRALHEQF
v_call: TRBV14

cdr3_aa: ASSPYRGNSPLH
v_call: TRBV7-8

cdr3_aa: ASSESKGDRAVKETQY
v_call: TRBV10-1

cdr3_aa: ATSDTIVNEQF
v_call: TRBV24-1

cdr3_aa: ASSPTSGGAKDTQY
v_call: TRBV5-1

cdr3_aa: ASSQEYRYTGANVLT
v_call: TRBV14

cdr3_aa: ASSLSTGAGYT
v_call: TRBV5-1

cdr3_aa: ASSSDRGLPPLH
v_call: TRBV7-8

cdr3_aa: ASSERVGLPSSGNTIY
v_call: TRBV2

cdr3_aa: ASSEATGGNSPLH
v_call: TRBV6-1

cdr3_aa: ACLRGGEAAGTEAF
v_call: TRBV30

cdr3_aa: ASSESRGGRQNEQF
v_call: TRBV2

cdr3_aa: ASSQDSTGYYGYT
v_call: TRBV3-1/TRBV3-2

cdr3_aa: ASTRRTGMQETQY
v_call: TRBV6-5

cdr3_aa: ASSNRQSRDTEAF
v_call: TRBV7-9

cdr3_aa: ASSRTDRASYNEQF
v_call: TRBV7-9

cdr3_aa: ASSDRTGSHEQY
v_call: TRBV5-6